The 8 T cell receptor beta chains given below trace back to one sample, sequenced in a study of shared clonotypes between healthy human individuals. The assay was immunoSEQ multiplex PCR, and TCRdb's table has in-frame clones only and misses some. The table lists around 500,000 clones, about three quarters of them singletons. The sample taken for sequencing was PBMCs. These receptors all stem from a woman in her forties in good health. Some clones in this sample may be carry-over from other donors' samples.

The gene calls are TRBV18 and TRBJ2-7, with 10 positions matching TRBD2. The CDR3 has 19 amino acids. In germline, CDR1 is KGHSH, CDR2 LQKENI. J lost 3 bases, V lost 4 bases, and 18 bases had no gene match. CDR3 in DNA: TGTGCCAGCTCACAGAATTCCCCTGGCACCTCTAGCGGGAGCTACGAGCAGTACTTC. It translates to CASSQNSPGTSSGSYEQYF.

Turning to this clone: Other DNA sequences in this specimen translate into the identical CDR3. The chain combines TRBV6-5 with TRBJ1-1; TRBD1 is a possible D gene (6 bases). The germline V gene has CDR1 MNHEY and CDR2 SVGAGI. The CDR3 consists of 12 residues. V was trimmed by 4 bases and J by 4 bases, leaving 7 bases between them. The CDR3 here is CASSSGATEAFF. For the CDR3, the DNA is TGTGCCAGCAGTTCAGGGGCCACTGAAGCTTTCTTT.

V is TRBV9 and J is TRBJ1-1; no reliable D call. Between the trimmed V and J ends, which lost 4 bases and 6 bases, there was a span of 16 bases. The germline CDR1 and CDR2 sequences are SGDLS and YYNGEE. The CDR3 runs to 14 residues. For the CDR3, the DNA is TGTGCCAGCAGCCCAGCCGGAAAGAAAGCTGAAGCTTTCTTT. It translates to CASSPAGKKAEAFF.

V usage is TRBV19 and J usage is TRBJ2-2, with TRBD1 matching over 10 bases. The length of the CDR3 is 16 residues. V was pared by 7 bases and J by 4 bases, with 9 bases of the junction left unmatched. The V gene's germline CDR1 is LNHDA and CDR2 SQIVND (reference sequence). The chain's CDR3 is CASTRNWDRGTGELFF. Here the CDR3 DNA reads TGTGCCAGTACCCGTAACTGGGACAGGGGCACCGGGGAGCTGTTTTTT.

The chain uses TRBV7-3 and TRBJ2-4; 9 bases agree with TRBD1. Germline lookup yields CDR1 SGHTA and CDR2 FQGTGA. J gave up 0 bases and V 2 bases, and 8 bases lay outside the gene matches. The CDR3 extends over 18 amino acids. The CDR3 here is CASSLGFGTGRAKNIQYF. The CDR3 DNA reads TGTGCCAGCAGCTTAGGGTTCGGGACAGGGAGAGCCAAAAACATTCAGTACTTC.

This clone has a single count. The rearrangement joins TRBV7-2 to TRBJ2-7; D is unclear. Germline V gives CDR1 SGHTA, CDR2 FQGNSA. The CDR3 runs to 14 residues. Between the trimmed V and J ends, which lost 3 bases and 0 bases, there was a span of 9 bases. CDR3 bases: TGTGCCAGCAGCTTCAGTCAGTCCTCCTACGAGCAGTACTTC. Translating gives CASSFSQSSYEQYF.

In regard to this clone: The junction shows a germline mismatch at one end, possibly a read error. This chain joins TRBV5-4 and TRBJ1-4; D gene unclear. CDR1 and CDR2 (germline): SGHNT, YYREEE (reference sequence). The CDR3 consists of 14 residues. CDR3 bases: TGTGCCGGCAGCCCAGAACTCTCTAATGAAAAACTGTTTTTT. Residues: CAGSPELSNEKLFF. Full variable domain (remainder filled in from reference TRBV5-4 and TRBJ1-4): ETGVTQSPTHLIKTRGQQVTLRCSSQSGHNTVSWYQQALGQGPQFIFQYYREEENGRGNFPPRFSGLQFPNYSSELNVNALELDDSALYLCAGSPELSNEKLFFGSGTQLSVL.

This clone has a count of ten or more. This chain joins TRBV18 and TRBJ2-5, with TRBD1 as a possible D gene (6 bases). V lost 4 bases, J lost 4 bases, and 13 bases lay in between. The CDR3 is made up of 14 amino acids. Germline values: CDR1 KGHSH, CDR2 LQKENI. The CDR3 reads CASSLQGPRETQYF. The CDR3, as DNA: TGTGCCAGCTCACTCCAGGGGCCGCGAGAGACCCAGTACTTC.